This is a list of T cell receptor beta chains from one sample in a study of blood T cell repertoires in COVID-19. TCRdb keeps only in-frame clones here, not all; method: immunoSEQ multiplex PCR. Among fewer than 350,000 clones listed, 85% were seen once. The sequenced sample was PBMCs or T cells enriched from blood (not recorded which). The receptors shown here come from a woman under 40 who had been exposed to COVID-19. Each CDR3 is given with its conserved first and last residue. The order of the fields is J gene, V gene, CDR3 protein.

J: TRBJ1-1
V: TRBV27
CDR3: CASSFTLDIIASEAFF

J: TRBJ2-7
V: TRBV10-3
CDR3: CAISGDRSYEQYF

J: TRBJ2-1
V: TRBV2
CDR3: CATGTSGLDEQFF

J: TRBJ1-5
V: TRBV29-1
CDR3: CSVATGVASGSNQPQHF

J: TRBJ2-7
V: TRBV27
CDR3: CASSLISSSGGYEQYF

J: TRBJ2-1
V: TRBV4-2
CDR3: CASSPGQGITNEQFF

J: TRBJ2-2
V: TRBV27
CDR3: CASRRRFTSGRASSTGELFF

J: TRBJ2-1
V: TRBV7-9
CDR3: CASSLRVVREDNNEQFF

J: TRBJ1-1
V: TRBV10-3
CDR3: CAIRTGFTEAFF

J: TRBJ1-2
V: TRBV10-3
CDR3: CAISERGDRGGYTF

J: TRBJ2-3
V: TRBV11-2
CDR3: CASSLGHRGTDTQYF

J: TRBJ2-6
V: TRBV2
CDR3: CATAGTTGGANVLTF

J: TRBJ2-1
V: TRBV6-5
CDR3: CASSSNRGLSYNEQFF

J: TRBJ2-2
V: TRBV5-6
CDR3: CASSVRTMTGELFF

J: TRBJ1-1
V: TRBV2
CDR3: CASSVQGGDTEAFF

J: TRBJ1-3
V: TRBV12-3/TRBV12-4
CDR3: CASSLNGRNTIYF

J: TRBJ1-2
V: TRBV13
CDR3: CASSSDRGLYGYTF

J: TRBJ2-7
V: TRBV5-5
CDR3: CASSFLSGFSSYEQYF

J: TRBJ1-1
V: TRBV4-1
CDR3: CASSQDSGDRVEAFF

J: TRBJ2-1
V: TRBV4-1
CDR3: CASSQDPRSGTASNEQFF

J: TRBJ1-1
V: TRBV10-1
CDR3: CASSPGMGNTEAFF

J: TRBJ1-1
V: TRBV5-3
CDR3: CARSLLSSEGTEAFF

J: TRBJ1-1
V: TRBV4-3
CDR3: CASSRTVAEVTEAFF

J: TRBJ2-7
V: TRBV10-3
CDR3: CAISETAGTSNEQYF

J: TRBJ2-6
V: TRBV2
CDR3: CASMLAGANVLTF

J: TRBJ2-1
V: TRBV12-5
CDR3: CASGLVGASGARSYNEQFF

J: TRBJ2-7
V: TRBV5-1
CDR3: CASSEGAGAYEQYF

J: TRBJ1-3
V: TRBV5-1
CDR3: CASSLSPERSPSSGNTIYF

J: TRBJ2-7
V: TRBV20-1
CDR3: CSASPIQGDYEQYF

J: TRBJ2-3
V: TRBV27
CDR3: CASSRLAGNTDTQYF

J: TRBJ2-1
V: TRBV3-1/TRBV3-2
CDR3: CASSQDRGERQFF

J: TRBJ1-3
V: TRBV9
CDR3: CASSPRDTFSGNTIYF

J: TRBJ2-7
V: TRBV25-1
CDR3: CASGSQGTRNEQYF

J: TRBJ2-4
V: TRBV29-1
CDR3: CSVPAGGLTLAKNIQYF

J: TRBJ1-4
V: TRBV6-2/TRBV6-3
CDR3: CASSYPVSSGEKLFF

J: TRBJ2-6
V: TRBV9
CDR3: CATSKGGPYSGANVLTF

J: TRBJ1-1
V: TRBV5-1
CDR3: CASSSRDSLNTEAFF

J: TRBJ2-3
V: TRBV7-2
CDR3: CASSSTITRSTDTQYF

J: TRBJ1-2
V: TRBV11-2
CDR3: CASSLDPRLGYTF

J: TRBJ1-1
V: TRBV2
CDR3: CASSEDTRGTEAFF

J: TRBJ2-2
V: TRBV5-1
CDR3: CASSQDTDTGELFF

J: TRBJ2-3
V: TRBV9
CDR3: CASSVSGATDTQYF

J: TRBJ2-4
V: TRBV6-1
CDR3: CASSDGKGAAKNIQYF

J: TRBJ1-2
V: TRBV5-1
CDR3: CASSLALTATYGYTF

J: TRBJ1-5
V: TRBV2
CDR3: CASSDPVTGTPQHF

J: TRBJ2-1
V: TRBV5-1
CDR3: CASSSASGSGMGNEQFF

J: TRBJ1-5
V: TRBV6-1
CDR3: CASSEGVQGDRQPQHF

J: TRBJ2-2
V: TRBV5-1
CDR3: CASSLSSGSGTGELFF

J: TRBJ2-3
V: TRBV14
CDR3: CASSLGRGGPSTDTQYF

J: TRBJ1-4
V: TRBV28
CDR3: CASREGLEKLFF

J: TRBJ1-2
V: TRBV30
CDR3: CAWIPRGLDYGYTF

J: TRBJ2-7
V: TRBV3-1/TRBV3-2
CDR3: CASSEGGLPSYEQYF